The 28 T cell receptor beta chains given below trace back to one sample, sequenced in a study of T cells in Graves' hyperthyroidism and ophthalmopathy. RNA transcripts served as the template for amplifying TCR beta CDR3 regions. First-round RT-PCR targeting the TCR CDR3 was performed with the HTBI primer set. TCRdb re-called the multiplex PCR reads through MiXCR, storing one row per CDR3 protein. Of around 110,000 distinct CDR3 sequences in the sample, about 17% were seen once. The specimen was blood. The receptors were gathered from a woman between 45 and 60 years old with Graves' hyperthyroidism.

J is TRBJ1-2 and V is TRBV28; 12 bases agree with TRBD1. The germline gives CDR1 MDHEN, CDR2 SYDVKM. Trimming at V came to 3 bases and at J to 4 bases, leaving 3 bases not matched to a gene. This CDR3 is 15 amino acids long. The CDR3 sequence: CASSLGTGGLYGYTF. In DNA, the CDR3 is TGTGCCAGCAGTTTGGGGACAGGGGGCCTCTATGGCTACACCTTC.

This rearrangement joins TRBV29-1 to TRBJ2-7; the match to TRBD2 covers 10 bases. The CDR3 is 16 amino acids. V lost 4 bases and J lost 7; bases outside the gene matches: 16. Germline values: CDR1 SQVTM, CDR2 ANQGSEA. CDR3 amino acids: CSVVRDTGLAGEEQYF. In DNA, the CDR3 is TGCAGCGTTGTTCGGGACACTGGTCTAGCGGGGGAAGAGCAGTACTTC.

The chain has TRBV28 and TRBJ2-7; no firm D call. V lost 2 bases, J lost 3 bases, and 8 bases lay in between. Germline-derived CDR1 and CDR2 are MDHEN and SYDVKM. The CDR3 loop spans 13 amino acids. Written as DNA, the CDR3 is TGTGCCAGCAGTTTAGGGTCAGACTACGAGCAGTACTTC. Protein product: CASSLGSDYEQYF.

This clonotype occurred many times. The chain is built from TRBV5-1 and TRBJ1-6; D gene uncertain. This CDR3 contains 17 residues. The V and J ends lost 4 bases and 0 bases respectively, with 14 bases between them. Germline loops: CDR1 SGHRS, CDR2 YFSETQ. CDR3 amino acids: CASSAGGESSYNSPLHF. CDR3 sequence (DNA): TGCGCCAGCAGCGCAGGTGGGGAGAGCTCCTATAATTCACCCCTCCACTTT.

Many counts were recorded for this clonotype. The rearrangement links TRBV5-1 to TRBJ1-1, with D hard to call. The CDR3 runs to 14 residues. CDR1 SGHRS and CDR2 YFSETQ come from the germline V gene. Deletions cut 0 bases from V and 1 base from J, with 7 bases between. In nucleotides, the CDR3 is TGCGCCAGCAGCTTGGTTCAAACGAACACTGAAGCTTTCTTT. It yields the protein CASSLVQTNTEAFF.

This clonotype was counted between two and nine times. This may be a read error: a much more frequent sequence differs by one nucleotide. This CDR3 reads CSARVGITVTQYF. The CDR3 DNA reads as TGCAGTGCTAGAGTCGGAATCACAGTTACGCAGTATTTT. V usage is TRBV20-1 and J usage is TRBJ2-3, with unresolved D. The CDR3 runs to 13 residues. Looked up from germline, CDR1 is DFQATT and CDR2 is SNEGSKA (reference sequence).

In this sample, this clonotype turned up many times. The rearrangement joins TRBV7-2 to TRBJ1-6; D is possibly TRBD1 (6 bases). V dropped 5 bases and J dropped 7 bases, with 15 bases sitting between them. Germline CDR1 and CDR2: SGHTA and FQGNSA. The CDR3 is 15 residues long. CDR3 loop: CASSKRGTTNSPLHF. CDR3 bases: TGTGCCAGCAGCAAACGAGGGACAACGAATTCACCCCTCCACTTT.

This clonotype was observed many times. V usage is TRBV29-1 and J usage is TRBJ2-5; unclear D gene. The CDR3 extends over 14 amino acids. Germline CDR1 and CDR2: SQVTM and ANQGSEA. The V end was cut by 7 bases, the J end by 1 base, with 16 bases between. The CDR3 here is CSEKGRFLQETQYF. CDR3 sequence (DNA): TGCAGCGAAAAAGGCCGCTTCCTCCAAGAGACCCAGTACTTC.

This chain links TRBV19 with TRBJ1-2; D is undetermined. The V end lost 6 bases, the J end lost 4 bases, and 9 bases lay between the germline ends. The CDR3 spans 12 residues. From germline, CDR1 is LNHDA and CDR2 SQIVND (reference sequence). The CDR3 bases are TGTGCCAGTAGCCCGGACTTCTATGGCTACACCTTC. This codes for CASSPDFYGYTF.

This clonotype was seen many times. The chain links TRBV28 to TRBJ2-5; 10 bases map to TRBD2. The ends lost 6 bases at V and 4 bases at J; junction bases unmatched: 8. The germline V gene has CDR1 MDHEN and CDR2 SYDVKM. The CDR3 runs 15 residues. CDR3 nucleotides: TGTGCCAGCAGCTCTAGCGGGAGAGGCCGAGAGACCCAGTACTTC. It is translated as CASSSSGRGRETQYF.

This clonotype was recorded at least ten times. J is TRBJ2-5 and V is TRBV2, with D hard to call. CDR1 is SNHLY and CDR2 is FYNNEI in the germline V gene. V was clipped by 3 bases and J by 5 bases, with 7 bases between them. The CDR3 is made up of 12 amino acids. The CDR3 nucleotides are TGTGCCAGCAGTGAGAGTTTGGAGACCCAGTACTTC. Translated: CASSESLETQYF.

This clonotype was seen just once. J is TRBJ2-1 and V is TRBV11-1; D is perhaps TRBD2 (6 bases). Between the trimmed V and J ends, which lost 5 bases and 7 bases, there was a span of 9 bases. This CDR3 is built from 12 residues. Germline V gene sequence: CDR1 SGHAT, CDR2 FQDESV (reference sequence). This CDR3 reads CASSPRENEQFF. DNA for the CDR3: TGTGCCAGCAGCCCACGGGAGAATGAGCAGTTCTTC. The variable domain in full, with the rest retrieved from reference TRBV11-1 and TRBJ2-1, is EAEVAQSPRYKITEKSQAVAFWCDPISGHATLYWYRQILGQGPELLVQFQDESVVDDSQLPKDRFSAERLKGVDSTLKIQPAELGDSAMYLCASSPRENEQFFGPGTRLTVL.

This clonotype was recorded many times. This sequence joins TRBV7-8 and TRBJ2-4, with no clear D. The CDR3 has 15 residues. V was clipped by 1 base and J by 0 bases, with 7 bases between them. Germline values: CDR1 SGHVS, CDR2 FQNEAQ. The CDR3 nucleotides read TGTGCCAGCAGCTTAGGCAGGCTAGCCAAAAACATTCAGTACTTC. Protein product: CASSLGRLAKNIQYF.

This clonotype has ten or more counts. The chain couples TRBV4-1 to TRBJ2-1, with TRBD2 matching 7 bases. CDR3 length equals 15 residues. Trimming cost V 1 base and J 4 bases; bases outside gene matches: 4. Germline CDR1 reads MGHRA; CDR2 reads YSYEKL. CDR3 sequence reads: CASSQAGGPYNEQFF. DNA of the CDR3: TGCGCCAGCAGCCAAGCGGGAGGCCCTTACAATGAGCAGTTCTTC.

This chain's CDR3 is CASSLRSGSDEQYF. The CDR3 bases are TGTGCCAGCAGCTTAAGGTCAGGGAGTGACGAGCAGTACTTC. V gene TRBV7-6 combines with J gene TRBJ2-7, with D possibly called TRBD1 or TRBD2 (5 bases each). Per germline, CDR1 SGHVS and CDR2 FNYEAQ. The CDR3 runs 14 residues. The germline V and J ends were trimmed by 2 bases and 5 bases, with 13 bases remaining between them.

This chain links TRBV9 with TRBJ1-2; D uncertain. In germline, CDR1 is SGDLS, CDR2 YYNGEE. This CDR3 comprises 13 residues. Trimming took off 4 bases at V and 4 bases at J, with 11 bases between the two ends. This CDR3 is CASSSGSSYGYTF. The DNA for the CDR3 is TGTGCCAGCAGCTCTGGCTCATCCTATGGCTACACCTTC. Full variable domain (outside the CDR3, taken from reference TRBV9 and TRBJ1-2): DSGVTQTPKHLITATGQRVTLRCSPRSGDLSVYWYQQSLDQGLQFLIQYYNGEERAKGNILERFSAQQFPDLHSELNLSSLELGDSALYFCASSSGSSYGYTFGSGTRLTVV.

This clonotype has at least ten counts. This sequence joins TRBV5-6 and TRBJ1-4; no clear D gene. This CDR3 spans 15 amino acids. CDR1 and CDR2 from the germline V gene are SGHDT and YYEEEE. V was pared by 4 bases and J by 8 bases, with 18 bases between. The CDR3 region is CASSARTAKYEKLFF. In DNA form, the CDR3 reads TGTGCCAGCAGCGCTAGGACGGCCAAGTACGAAAAACTGTTTTTT.

This clonotype was observed at least ten times. The chain uses TRBV28 and TRBJ2-1; D uncertain. CDR3 length: 14 residues. Looked up from germline, CDR1 is MDHEN and CDR2 is SYDVKM. V lost 3 bases to trimming and J lost 7 bases, with 13 bases between them. In DNA, the CDR3 is TGTGCCAGCAGTTTGTATTTGGGTCTAAATGAGCAGTTCTTC. Translation gives CASSLYLGLNEQFF.

The chain uses TRBV7-4 and TRBJ2-5, with 13 bases matching TRBD2. Germline assignment: CDR1 SGHVT and CDR2 SQSDAQ. CDR3 size: 16 residues. Trimming at V came to 3 bases and at J to 4 bases, leaving 5 bases not matched to a gene. CDR3 protein: CASSFRGLAGLETQYF. DNA for the CDR3: TGTGCCAGCAGCTTTAGGGGACTAGCGGGACTAGAGACCCAGTACTTC.

In its sample, this clonotype was seen many times. This CDR3 reads CASSLFGAHRAQETQYF. CDR3 in DNA: TGTGCCAGCAGCTTATTTGGGGCACATAGGGCCCAAGAGACCCAGTACTTC. This chain uses TRBV7-9 with TRBJ2-5, with D perhaps TRBD1 (5 bases). V lost 2 bases, J lost 1 base, and 17 bases lay in between. This CDR3 spans 17 amino acids. In germline, CDR1 is SEHNR, CDR2 FQNEAQ (reference sequence).

This clonotype was detected ten times or more. CDR3 DNA sequence: TGTGCCAGCAGCTTACAAGGGTACAGTGAAGCTTTCTTT. Translating it yields CASSLQGYSEAFF. The chain is built from TRBV7-3 and TRBJ1-1, with D unresolved. The germline CDR1 and CDR2 sequences are SGHTA and FQGTGA. The CDR3 sequence is 13 residues long. The V end lost 2 bases, the J end lost 7 bases, and 11 bases lay between the germline ends.

The J gene is TRBJ2-3, the V gene TRBV20-1; 16 bases map to TRBD2. The CDR3 is made up of 20 amino acids. With 6 bases clipped from V and 1 base from J, the junction kept 16 bases outside the gene matches. CDR1 and CDR2 from the germline V gene are DFQATT and SNEGSKA (reference sequence). The CDR3 loop is CSAPGTGTSGRARRTDTQYF. Written as DNA, the CDR3 is TGCAGTGCCCCCGGGACCGGGACTAGCGGGAGGGCCCGTCGCACAGATACGCAGTATTTT.

This clonotype was seen only a few times. The J gene is TRBJ1-1, the V gene TRBV7-9, with a tentative D call TRBD1 (6 bases). The CDR3 length is 17 residues. V was trimmed by 5 bases and J by 7 bases, leaving 26 bases between them. Per germline, CDR1 SEHNR and CDR2 FQNEAQ (reference sequence). As DNA, the CDR3 is TGTGCCAGCAGCATAGGAGTCTCTTTTTTGGGGGCGGATGAAGCTTTCTTT. As protein: CASSIGVSFLGADEAFF.

At least ten counts were recorded for this clonotype. The rearrangement uses TRBV29-1 and TRBJ2-3, with 9 bases aligning to TRBD1. The germline V gene encodes CDR1 SQVTM and CDR2 ANQGSEA. Germline trimming cut 1 base from V and 3 bases from J; bases unmatched to any gene: 8. The CDR3 is 16 amino acids. The CDR3 nucleotides read TGCAGCGTTGAAGTACAGGGGGCGATCAGGACAGATACGCAGTATTTT. It encodes CSVEVQGAIRTDTQYF.

The chain has TRBV2 and TRBJ2-1; weak D call: TRBD2 (6 bases). The CDR3 sequence is 13 residues long. Germline values: CDR1 SNHLY, CDR2 FYNNEI. Trimming took off 6 bases at V and 4 bases at J, with 10 bases between the two ends. CDR3 DNA sequence: TGTGCCAGCAGGGTAGCGGAGTACAATGAGCAGTTCTTC. This encodes CASRVAEYNEQFF.

This clonotype was seen ten or more times. The CDR3 protein is CASSFLGEQYF. In DNA form, the CDR3 reads TGTGCCAGCAGTTTCCTTGGTGAGCAGTACTTC. The chain couples TRBV12-3 or TRBV12-4 to TRBJ2-7; D is ambiguous. V lost 3 bases and J lost 7, with 7 bases in between. CDR3 length: 11 amino acids.

This clonotype was detected ten times or more. The rearrangement joins TRBV18 to TRBJ1-2, with D unresolved. CDR1 and CDR2 from the germline V gene are KGHSH and LQKENI. Trimming cost V 1 base and J 0 bases, with 15 bases left between them. This CDR3 has 17 amino acids. The CDR3 DNA follows: TGTGCCAGCTCACCACTTCGGGGAGACCTTGCTAACTATGGCTACACCTTC. Translating it yields CASSPLRGDLANYGYTF.

This sequence joins TRBV11-2 and TRBJ2-1, with D uncertain. Germline CDR1 is SGHAT and CDR2 is FQNNGV. V gave up 5 bases and J gave up 9 bases, with 17 bases separating them. The CDR3 consists of 14 residues. The chain's CDR3 is CASSPRSPTGEQFF. CDR3 in DNA: TGTGCCAGCAGCCCGAGGTCCCCCACCGGTGAGCAGTTCTTC.